This is a list of T cell receptor gamma chains from one sample in a study of gamma-delta T cells after stem cell transplantation. TCRdb processed the RT-PCR reads again with the CATT caller. This table has about 1,800 gamma-chain clones, 3% to 4% appearing once. The sample comprised gamma-delta T cells. The receptors originated from a human donor. It is not recorded whose cells these are; they may come from a transplant donor. CDR3s include the opening cysteine and the closing phenylalanine or tryptophan. Clone size is shown for a subset of rows, as once, few, many or a class of expanded clone.

16	medium-sized	TRGV9	TRGJP	TGTGCCTTGTGGGAGGTGCAGAAGTTGGGCAAAAAAATCAAGGTATTT	CALWEVQKLGKKIKVF
16	medium-sized	TRGV9	TRGJ1/TRGJ2	TGTGCCTTGTGGGAGGCCGCCCGTAACCTAGTGAATAAGAAACTCTTT	CALWEAARNLVNKKLF
14	few	TRGV3	TRGJ1/TRGJ2	TGTGCCACCTGGGTCAGTATCAATTATTATAAGAAACTCTTT	CATWVSINYYKKLF
18	few	TRGV9	TRGJP	TGTGCCTTGTGGGAGGTGCTAAGGGAAGAGTTGGGCAAAAAAATCAAGGTATTT	CALWEVLREELGKKIKVF
16	large	TRGV9	TRGJP	TGTGCCTTGTGGGAGGCACAAGAGTTGGGCAAAAAAATCAAGGTATTT	CALWEAQELGKKIKVF
25	medium-sized	TRGV4	TRGJ1/TRGJ2	TGTGCCACCTGGGATGGGCGGGCGCTAGGTTTCTCTTCGGATTTTACGTGGGCGGATTATTATAAGAAACTCTTT	CATWDGRALGFSSDFTWADYYKKLF
17	NA	TRGV9	TRGJP	TGTGCCTTGTGGGAGGTCTCCCAAGAGTTGGGCAAAAAAATCAAGGTATTT	CALWEVSQELGKKIKVF
14	large	TRGV9	TRGJ1/TRGJ2	TGTGCCTTGTGGGAGGTGACGGCCGTGCGTAAGAAACTCTTT	CALWEVTAVRKKLF
23	medium-sized	TRGV9	TRGJP	TGTGCCTTGTGGGAGGTGCATGGCCCCCGTGGACGTGGAGAAGAGTTGGGCAAAAAAATCAAGGTATTT	CALWEVHGPRGRGEELGKKIKVF
12	hyperexpanded	TRGV3	TRGJ1/TRGJ2	TGTGCCACCTGGGACGTTGGTTATAAGAAACTCTTT	CATWDVGYKKLF
18	NA	TRGV9	TRGJP	TGTGCCTTGTGGGAGCATCAGACAGGAGAGTTGGGCAAAAAAATCAAGGTATTT	CALWEHQTGELGKKIKVF